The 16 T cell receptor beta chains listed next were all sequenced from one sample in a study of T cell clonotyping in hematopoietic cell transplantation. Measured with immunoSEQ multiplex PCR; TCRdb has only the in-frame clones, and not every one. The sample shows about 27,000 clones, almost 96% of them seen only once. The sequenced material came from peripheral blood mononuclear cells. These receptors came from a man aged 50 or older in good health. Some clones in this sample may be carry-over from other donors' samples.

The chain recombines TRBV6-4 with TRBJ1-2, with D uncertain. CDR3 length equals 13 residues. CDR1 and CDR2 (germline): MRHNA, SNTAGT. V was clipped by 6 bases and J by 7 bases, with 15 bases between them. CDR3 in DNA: TGTGCCAGCAGCCCCGAGGTAGGGCTTGGCTACACCTTC. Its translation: CASSPEVGLGYTF.

CDR3 nucleotides: TGCGCCAGCAGCTTGACAGCCTCTGGAAACACCATATATTTT. It translates to CASSLTASGNTIYF. The V and J genes are TRBV5-1 and TRBJ1-3, with D uncertain. Germline V CDR1 and CDR2: SGHRS, YFSETQ. V was cut by 1 base and J by 0 bases, with 5 bases left in between. There are 14 residues in the CDR3.

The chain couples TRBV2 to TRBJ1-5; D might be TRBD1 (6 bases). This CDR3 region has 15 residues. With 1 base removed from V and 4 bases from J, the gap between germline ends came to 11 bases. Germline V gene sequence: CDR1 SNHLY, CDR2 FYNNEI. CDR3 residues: CASSEGGGENQPQHF. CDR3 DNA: TGTGCCAGCAGTGAAGGAGGGGGGGAAAATCAGCCCCAGCATTTT.

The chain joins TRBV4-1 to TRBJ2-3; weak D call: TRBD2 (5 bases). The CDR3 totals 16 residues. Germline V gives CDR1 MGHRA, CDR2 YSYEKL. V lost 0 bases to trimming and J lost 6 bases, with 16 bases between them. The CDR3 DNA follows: TGCGCCAGCAGCCAAGAAGCGGTTCCCTCAACCGATACGCAGTATTTT. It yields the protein CASSQEAVPSTDTQYF.

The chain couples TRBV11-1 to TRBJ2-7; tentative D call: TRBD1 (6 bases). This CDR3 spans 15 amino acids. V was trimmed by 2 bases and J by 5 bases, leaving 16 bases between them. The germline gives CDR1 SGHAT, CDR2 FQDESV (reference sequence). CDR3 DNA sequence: TGTGCCAGCAGCTTATTGTCTGGACAGTCCCACGAGCAGTACTTC. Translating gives CASSLLSGQSHEQYF.

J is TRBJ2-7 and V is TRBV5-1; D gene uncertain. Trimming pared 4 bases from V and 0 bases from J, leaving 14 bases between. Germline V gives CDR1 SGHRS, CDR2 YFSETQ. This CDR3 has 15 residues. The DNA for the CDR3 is TGCGCCAGCAGCACGGGCCGTTCTAGCTCCTACGAGCAGTACTTC. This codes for CASSTGRSSSYEQYF.

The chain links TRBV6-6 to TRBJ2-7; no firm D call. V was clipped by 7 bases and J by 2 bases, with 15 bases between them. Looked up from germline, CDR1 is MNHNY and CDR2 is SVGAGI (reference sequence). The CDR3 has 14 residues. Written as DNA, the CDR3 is TGTGCCAGCACCGGGTACCGCGGCACCTACGAGCAGTACTTC. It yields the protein CASTGYRGTYEQYF.

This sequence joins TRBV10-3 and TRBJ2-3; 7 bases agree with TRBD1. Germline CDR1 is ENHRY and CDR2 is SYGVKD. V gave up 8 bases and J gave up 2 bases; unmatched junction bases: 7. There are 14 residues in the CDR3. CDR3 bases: TGTGCCATCTCTCGGGGACAGATCACAGATACGCAGTATTTT. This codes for CAISRGQITDTQYF.

The CDR3, as DNA: TGTGCCAGTACCCCGCAATCCAACTATGGCTACACCTTC. Translation: CASTPQSNYGYTF. V and J are TRBV9 and TRBJ1-2; the D is unclear. Germline V gene sequence: CDR1 SGDLS, CDR2 YYNGEE. V was clipped by 8 bases and J by 2 bases, with 13 bases between them. The CDR3 spans 13 residues.

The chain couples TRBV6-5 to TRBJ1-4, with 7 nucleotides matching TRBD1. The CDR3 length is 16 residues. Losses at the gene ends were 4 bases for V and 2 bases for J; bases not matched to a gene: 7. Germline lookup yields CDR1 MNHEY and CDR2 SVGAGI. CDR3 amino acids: CASSLQQGMTNEKLFF. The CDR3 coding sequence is TGTGCCAGCAGTTTGCAACAGGGGATGACTAATGAAAAACTGTTTTTT.

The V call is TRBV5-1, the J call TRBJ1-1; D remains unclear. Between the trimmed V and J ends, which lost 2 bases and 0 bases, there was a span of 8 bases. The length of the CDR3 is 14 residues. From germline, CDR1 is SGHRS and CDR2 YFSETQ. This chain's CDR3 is CASSFRTVNTEAFF. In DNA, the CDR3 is TGCGCCAGCAGCTTTCGGACCGTGAACACTGAAGCTTTCTTT.

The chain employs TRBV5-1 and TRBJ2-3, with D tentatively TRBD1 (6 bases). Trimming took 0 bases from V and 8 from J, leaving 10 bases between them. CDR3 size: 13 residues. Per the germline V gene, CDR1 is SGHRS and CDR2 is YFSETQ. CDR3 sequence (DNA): TGCGCCAGCAGCTTGGAACAGGGAAGTACGCAGTATTTT. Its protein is CASSLEQGSTQYF.

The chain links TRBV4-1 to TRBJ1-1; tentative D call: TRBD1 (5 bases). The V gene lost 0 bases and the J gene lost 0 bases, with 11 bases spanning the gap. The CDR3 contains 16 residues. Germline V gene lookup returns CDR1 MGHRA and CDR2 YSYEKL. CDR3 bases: TGCGCCAGCAGCCAAGACTTTGGAGGGGTGAACACTGAAGCTTTCTTT. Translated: CASSQDFGGVNTEAFF.

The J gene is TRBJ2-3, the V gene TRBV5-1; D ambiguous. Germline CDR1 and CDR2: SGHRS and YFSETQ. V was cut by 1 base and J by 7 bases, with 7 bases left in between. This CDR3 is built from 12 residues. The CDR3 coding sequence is TGCGCCAGCAGCTTGAGCGAGAATACGCAGTATTTT. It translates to CASSLSENTQYF.

As DNA, the CDR3 is TGTGCCAGCAGCCAAGGGACCGAGCAGTACTTC. Translation gives CASSQGTEQYF. V gene TRBV14 combines with J gene TRBJ2-7; no firm D call. CDR1 and CDR2 (germline): SGHDN, FVKESK. With 1 base removed from V and 6 bases from J, the gap between germline ends came to 4 bases. The CDR3 has 11 residues.

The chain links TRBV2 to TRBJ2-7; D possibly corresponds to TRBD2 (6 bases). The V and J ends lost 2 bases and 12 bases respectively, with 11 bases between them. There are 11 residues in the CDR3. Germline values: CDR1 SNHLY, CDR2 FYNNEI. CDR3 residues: CASSERGGGYF. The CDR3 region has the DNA TGTGCCAGCAGTGAACGGGGAGGAGGGTACTTC.